One T cell receptor beta chain is described in this entry. Its antigen is currently unknown. Trimming cost V 7 bases and J 3 bases; bases outside gene matches: 6. The CDR3 has 13 residues. Per germline, CDR1 SGHNT and CDR2 YYREEE (reference sequence). The PCR ran on 60 Vbeta and 13 Jbeta primers. Study processing details: Later, 80 million or so unique TCR beta chains were counted in an analysis, and 10 million to 12 million of them were shared. TCRdb's table, derived via immunoSEQ multiplex PCR, lists solely in-frame clones and lacks some. That table gives V, J and clone size, and the DNA gave D and trimming. Of under 200,000 clones in the sample, around nine tenths were seen once. The data were obtained in a study of cytomegalovirus exposure and HLA in healthy donors. Study results and limitations: Later analysis identified 16,000 or so TCR beta sequences associated with HLA alleles, using a false discovery rate threshold of 0.05. The study labeled around 160 TCR beta chains cytomegalovirus-associated. In the analysis, some V segments, TRBV6-2 and TRBV6-3 included, were excluded as indistinguishable.

J is TRBJ2-7 and V is TRBV5-4; TRBD2 aligns across 8 bases. Sequencing was carried out using PBMCs. The TCR originated in a woman younger than 35 in good health and CMV-seronegative. This CDR3 is CASSPGGDYEQYF. CDR3 nucleotide sequence: TGTGCCAGCTCCCCCGGGGGGGACTACGAGCAGTACTTC.